This is a list of T cell receptor beta chains from one sample in a study of blood T cells in healthy people across ages. Via MiXCR, TCRdb re-called the 5' RACE reads, giving one row per CDR3 protein. The sample records about 780,000 distinct CDR3 sequences, about 46% being singletons. Material for sequencing was blood. The receptors originated from a man older than 75 in good health. Both conserved end residues are part of each CDR3. Some rows mark clone size as missing; the rest say once, few, many or name a class of expanded clone.

V gene: TRBV6-6; clone size: few; CDR3 protein: CASSYSSDTQYF
V gene: TRBV10-3; clone size: few; CDR3 protein: CAISGGLAENTGELFF
V gene: TRBV29-1; clone size: few; CDR3 protein: CSVEEGPAYEQYF
V gene: TRBV20-1; clone size: .; CDR3 protein: CSAKRKGASTDAQYF
V gene: TRBV6-6; clone size: once; CDR3 protein: CASSDSSGTDTRYF
V gene: TRBV11-3; clone size: .; CDR3 protein: CASSFTLRGQYEQYF
V gene: TRBV11-1; clone size: .; CDR3 protein: CASSLGAGGPGETQYF
V gene: TRBV5-1; clone size: .; CDR3 protein: CASSAYRDGEQFF
V gene: TRBV20-1; clone size: .; CDR3 protein: CSARSPAGALLHF
V gene: TRBV12-3/TRBV12-4; clone size: .; CDR3 protein: CASSPTRGEKLFF
V gene: TRBV5-5; clone size: .; CDR3 protein: CASSWGGLAGSQGTQYF
V gene: TRBV15; clone size: .; CDR3 protein: CATSSKQGSNQPQHF
V gene: TRBV20-1; clone size: many; CDR3 protein: CSASAGQFSEAYEQYF
V gene: TRBV12-3/TRBV12-4; clone size: once; CDR3 protein: CASRQTGGGQPQHF
V gene: TRBV4-2; clone size: .; CDR3 protein: CASSQDGFQGGGETDTQYF
V gene: TRBV2; clone size: few; CDR3 protein: CARNSREGQEQFF